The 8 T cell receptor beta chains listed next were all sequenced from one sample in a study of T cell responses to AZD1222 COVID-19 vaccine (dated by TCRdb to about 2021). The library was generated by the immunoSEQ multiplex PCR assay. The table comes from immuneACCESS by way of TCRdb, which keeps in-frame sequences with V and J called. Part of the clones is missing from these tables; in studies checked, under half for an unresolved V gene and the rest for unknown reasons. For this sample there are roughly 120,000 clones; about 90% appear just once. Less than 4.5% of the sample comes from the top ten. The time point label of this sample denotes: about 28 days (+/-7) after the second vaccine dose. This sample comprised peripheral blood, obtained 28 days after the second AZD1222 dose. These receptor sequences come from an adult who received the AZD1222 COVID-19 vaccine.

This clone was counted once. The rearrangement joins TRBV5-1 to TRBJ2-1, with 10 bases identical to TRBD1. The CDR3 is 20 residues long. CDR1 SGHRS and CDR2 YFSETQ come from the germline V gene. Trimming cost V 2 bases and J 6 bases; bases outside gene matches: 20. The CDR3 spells CASSLGQGGWSGRSPNEQFF. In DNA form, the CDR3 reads TGCGCCAGCAGCTTAGGACAGGGGGGATGGAGCGGGAGATCCCCCAATGAGCAGTTCTTC.

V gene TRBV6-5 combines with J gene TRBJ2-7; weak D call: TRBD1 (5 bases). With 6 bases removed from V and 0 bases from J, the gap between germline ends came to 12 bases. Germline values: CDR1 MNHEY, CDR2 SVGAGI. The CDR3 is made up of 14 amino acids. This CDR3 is CASRPRQYSYEQYF. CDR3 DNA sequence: TGTGCCAGCAGACCCCGACAGTACTCCTACGAGCAGTACTTC.

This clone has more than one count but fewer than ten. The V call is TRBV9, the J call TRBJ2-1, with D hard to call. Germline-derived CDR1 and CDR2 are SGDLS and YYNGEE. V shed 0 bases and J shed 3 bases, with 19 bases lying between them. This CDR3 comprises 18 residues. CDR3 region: CASSVDMSLDRVYNEQFF. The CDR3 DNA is TGTGCCAGCAGCGTAGATATGTCCTTAGACCGCGTCTACAATGAGCAGTTCTTC.

CDR3 in amino acids: CASSLEQGGSPLHF. The CDR3, as DNA: TGCGCCAGCAGCTTGGAACAGGGAGGTTCACCCCTCCACTTT. The chain links TRBV5-1 to TRBJ1-6; possibly TRBD1 for D (6 bases). The CDR3 contains 14 residues. Deletions cut 0 bases from V and 9 bases from J, with 10 bases between. Germline-derived CDR1 and CDR2 are SGHRS and YFSETQ.

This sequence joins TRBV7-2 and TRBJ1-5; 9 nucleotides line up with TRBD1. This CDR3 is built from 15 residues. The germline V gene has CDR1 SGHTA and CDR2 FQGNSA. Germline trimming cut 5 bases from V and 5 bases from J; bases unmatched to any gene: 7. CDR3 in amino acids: CASSQGQGFYQPQHF. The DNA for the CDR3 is TGTGCCAGCAGCCAAGGACAGGGGTTCTATCAGCCCCAGCATTTT.

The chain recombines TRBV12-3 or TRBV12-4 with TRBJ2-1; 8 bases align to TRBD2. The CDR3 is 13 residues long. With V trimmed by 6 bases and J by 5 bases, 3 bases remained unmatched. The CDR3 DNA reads TGTGCCAGCAGCTTACTAGCGGACAATGAGCAGTTCTTC. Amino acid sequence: CASSLLADNEQFF.

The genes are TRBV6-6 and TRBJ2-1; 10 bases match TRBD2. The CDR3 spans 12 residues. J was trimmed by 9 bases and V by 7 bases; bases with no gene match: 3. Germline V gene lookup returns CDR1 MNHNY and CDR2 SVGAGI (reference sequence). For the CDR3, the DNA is TGTGCCAGCACCGGACTAGCGGTTGAGCAGTTCTTC. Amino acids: CASTGLAVEQFF.

The CDR3 DNA reads as TGTGCCACCCTAGACAGGGCTAATGAAAAACTGTTTTTT. Translated, it gives CATLDRANEKLFF. J is TRBJ1-4 and V is TRBV27; 7 bases fit TRBD1. The CDR3 sequence is 13 residues long. V was pared by 10 bases and J by 3 bases, with 5 bases of the junction left unmatched. From germline, CDR1 is MNHEY and CDR2 SMNVEV (reference sequence).